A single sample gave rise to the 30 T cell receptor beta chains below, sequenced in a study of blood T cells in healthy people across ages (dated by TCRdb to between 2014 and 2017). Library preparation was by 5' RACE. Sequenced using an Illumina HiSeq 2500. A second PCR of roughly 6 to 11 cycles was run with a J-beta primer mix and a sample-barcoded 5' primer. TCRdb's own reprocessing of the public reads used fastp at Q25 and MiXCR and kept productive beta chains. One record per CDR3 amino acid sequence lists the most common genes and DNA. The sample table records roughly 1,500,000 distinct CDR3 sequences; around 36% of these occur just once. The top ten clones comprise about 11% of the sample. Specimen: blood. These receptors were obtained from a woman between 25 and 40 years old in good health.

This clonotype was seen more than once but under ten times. Here the CDR3 DNA reads TGCAGCGCCAGGGGGCTAGTGGACGGCTACACCTTC. Translated: CSARGLVDGYTF. The rearrangement joins TRBV29-1 to TRBJ1-2; 8 bases line up with TRBD1. V lost 7 bases to trimming and J lost 8 bases; unmatched junction nucleotides: 9. The CDR3 is 12 amino acids. The germline V gene encodes CDR1 SQVTM and CDR2 ANQGSEA.

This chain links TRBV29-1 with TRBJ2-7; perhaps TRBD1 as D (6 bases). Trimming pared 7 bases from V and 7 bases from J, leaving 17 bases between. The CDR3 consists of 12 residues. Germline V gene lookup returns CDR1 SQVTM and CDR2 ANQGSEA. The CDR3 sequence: CSASTGFHEQYF. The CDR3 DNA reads TGCAGCGCCTCCACAGGGTTCCATGAGCAGTACTTC.

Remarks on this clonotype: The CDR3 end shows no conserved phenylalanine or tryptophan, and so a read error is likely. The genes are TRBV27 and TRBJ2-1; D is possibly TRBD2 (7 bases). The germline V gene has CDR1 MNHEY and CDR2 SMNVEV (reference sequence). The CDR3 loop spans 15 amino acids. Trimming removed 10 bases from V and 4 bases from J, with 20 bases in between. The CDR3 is CATCRGASGYNEQFL. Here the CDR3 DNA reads TGTGCCACCTGTCGGGGGGCTAGCGGTTACAATGAGCAGTTCCTC.

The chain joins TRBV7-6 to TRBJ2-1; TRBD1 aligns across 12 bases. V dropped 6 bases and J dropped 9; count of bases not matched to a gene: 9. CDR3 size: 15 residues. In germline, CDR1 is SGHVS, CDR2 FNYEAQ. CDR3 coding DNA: TGTGCCAGCAGTTTCTCGGGACAGGGGGCTAGTGAGCAGTTCTTC. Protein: CASSFSGQGASEQFF.

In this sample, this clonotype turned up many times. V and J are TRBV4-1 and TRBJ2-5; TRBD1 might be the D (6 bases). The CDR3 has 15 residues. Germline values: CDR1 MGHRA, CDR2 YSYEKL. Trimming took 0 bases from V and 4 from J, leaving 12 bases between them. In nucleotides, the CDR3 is TGCGCCAGCAGCCAAGAACAGGGAGTCGGAGAGACCCAGTACTTC. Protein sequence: CASSQEQGVGETQYF.

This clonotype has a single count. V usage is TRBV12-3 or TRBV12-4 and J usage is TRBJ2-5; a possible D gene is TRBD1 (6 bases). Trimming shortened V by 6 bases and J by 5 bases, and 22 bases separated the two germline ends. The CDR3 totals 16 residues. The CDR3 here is CASSETIGQWKETQYF. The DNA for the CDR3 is TGTGCCAGCAGCGAAACCATCGGACAGTGGAAGGAGACCCAGTACTTC.

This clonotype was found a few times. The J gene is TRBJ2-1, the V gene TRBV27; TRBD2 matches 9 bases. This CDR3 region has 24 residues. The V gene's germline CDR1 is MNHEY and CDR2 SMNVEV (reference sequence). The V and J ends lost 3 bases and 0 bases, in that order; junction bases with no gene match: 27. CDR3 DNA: TGTGCCAGCAGTTTCCTAAACTCCCCCACAGCGGGAGGCCCGCACCGGAGCTCCTACAATGAGCAGTTCTTC. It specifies CASSFLNSPTAGGPHRSSYNEQFF.

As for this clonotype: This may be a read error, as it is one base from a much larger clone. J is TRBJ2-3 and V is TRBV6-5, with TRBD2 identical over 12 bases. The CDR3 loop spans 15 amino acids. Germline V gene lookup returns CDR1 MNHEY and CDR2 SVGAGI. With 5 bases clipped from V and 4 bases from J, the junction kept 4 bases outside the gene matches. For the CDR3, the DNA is TGTGCCAGCAGTCCTAGCGGGGGGGCCCCAGATACGCAGTATTTT. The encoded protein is CASSPSGGAPDTQYF.

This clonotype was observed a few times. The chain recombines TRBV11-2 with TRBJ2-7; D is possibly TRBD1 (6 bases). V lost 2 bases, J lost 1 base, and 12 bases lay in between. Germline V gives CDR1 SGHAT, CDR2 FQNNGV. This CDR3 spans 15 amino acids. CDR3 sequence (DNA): TGTGCCAGCAGCTTAACCGACAGGCAATCCTACGAGCAGTACTTC. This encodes CASSLTDRQSYEQYF.

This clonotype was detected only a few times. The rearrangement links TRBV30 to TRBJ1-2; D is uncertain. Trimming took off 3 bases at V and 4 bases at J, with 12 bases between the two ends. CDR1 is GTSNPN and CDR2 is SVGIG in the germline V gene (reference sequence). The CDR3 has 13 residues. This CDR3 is CAWRPSGIYGYTF. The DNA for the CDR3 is TGTGCCTGGAGGCCCAGTGGGATCTATGGCTACACCTTC.

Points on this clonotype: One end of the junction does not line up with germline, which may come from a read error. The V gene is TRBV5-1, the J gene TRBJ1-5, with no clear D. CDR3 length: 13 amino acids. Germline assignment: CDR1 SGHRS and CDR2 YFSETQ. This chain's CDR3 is CASSLDSNQPRHF. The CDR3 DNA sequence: TGCGCCAGCAGCTTGGATAGCAATCAGCCCCGGCATTTT.

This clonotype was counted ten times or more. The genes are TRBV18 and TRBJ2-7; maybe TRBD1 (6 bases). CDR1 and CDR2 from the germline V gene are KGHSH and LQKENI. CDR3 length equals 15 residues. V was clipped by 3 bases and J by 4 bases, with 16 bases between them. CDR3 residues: CASSPFRDKVYEQYF. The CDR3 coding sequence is TGTGCCAGCTCACCGTTCCGGGACAAAGTTTACGAGCAGTACTTC.

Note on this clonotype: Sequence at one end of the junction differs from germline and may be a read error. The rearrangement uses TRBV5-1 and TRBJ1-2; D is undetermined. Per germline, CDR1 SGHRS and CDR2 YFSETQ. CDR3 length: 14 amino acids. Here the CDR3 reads CASSLGARDYGHTF. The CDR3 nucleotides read TGCGCCAGCAGCTTGGGGGCCCGTGACTATGGCCACACCTTC.

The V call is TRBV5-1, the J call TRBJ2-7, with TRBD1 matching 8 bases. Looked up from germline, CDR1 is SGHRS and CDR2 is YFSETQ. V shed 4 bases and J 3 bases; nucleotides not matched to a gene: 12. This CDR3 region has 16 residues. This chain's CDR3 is CASSLNPPGGGYEQYF. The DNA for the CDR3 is TGCGCCAGCAGCCTGAATCCCCCAGGGGGCGGCTACGAGCAGTACTTC.

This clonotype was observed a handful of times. The CDR3 protein is CSARSRGRDGYTF. Here the CDR3 DNA reads TGCAGTGCTAGAAGCAGGGGGCGGGATGGCTACACCTTC. The V gene is TRBV20-1, the J gene TRBJ1-2; 8 nucleotides match TRBD1. V gave up 2 bases and J gave up 6 bases; unmatched junction bases: 5. The CDR3 runs to 13 residues. Looked up from germline, CDR1 is DFQATT and CDR2 is SNEGSKA (reference sequence).

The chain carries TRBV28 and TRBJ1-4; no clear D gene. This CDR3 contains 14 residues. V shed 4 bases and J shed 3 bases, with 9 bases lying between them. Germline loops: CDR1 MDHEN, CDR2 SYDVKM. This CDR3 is CASSSTTANEKLFF. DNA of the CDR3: TGTGCCAGCAGTTCCACAACGGCTAATGAAAAACTGTTTTTT.

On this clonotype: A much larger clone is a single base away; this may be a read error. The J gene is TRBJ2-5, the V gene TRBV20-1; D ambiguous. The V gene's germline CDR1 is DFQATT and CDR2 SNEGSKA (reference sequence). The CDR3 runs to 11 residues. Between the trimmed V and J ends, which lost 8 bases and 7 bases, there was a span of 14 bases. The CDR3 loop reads CSTRRTGTQYF. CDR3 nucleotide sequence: TGCAGTACCAGGCGGACGGGGACCCAGTACTTC.

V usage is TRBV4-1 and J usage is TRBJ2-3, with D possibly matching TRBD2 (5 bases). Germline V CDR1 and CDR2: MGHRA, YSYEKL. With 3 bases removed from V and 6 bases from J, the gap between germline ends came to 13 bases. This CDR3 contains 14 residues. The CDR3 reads CASSHSPGKDTQYF. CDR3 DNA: TGCGCCAGCAGCCACAGTCCCGGGAAGGATACGCAGTATTTT.

This chain's CDR3 is CASSQDSGQGKGEQFF. CDR3 DNA: TGTGCCAGCAGCCAAGATAGTGGACAGGGAAAGGGTGAGCAGTTCTTC. The V and J genes are TRBV4-2 and TRBJ2-1; 8 positions match TRBD1. J gave up 9 bases and V 0 bases, and 10 bases lay outside the gene matches. Germline values: CDR1 LGHNA, CDR2 YNFKEQ. CDR3 length: 16 residues.

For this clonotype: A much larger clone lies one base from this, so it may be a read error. The CDR3: CASSSPGQLGSTGTQYF. In DNA form, the CDR3 reads TGTGCCAGCAGTTCACCGGGCCAGTTGGGGAGCACAGGTACGCAGTATTTT. This chain uses TRBV12-3 or TRBV12-4 with TRBJ2-3; D tentatively reads TRBD1 or TRBD2 (5 bases each). CDR3 length equals 17 residues.

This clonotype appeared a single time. In DNA, the CDR3 is TGTGCCATCAGTGAGTCGAAGGTTACTACAGGGGGCGGTCAGCCCCAGTACTTC. Translated, it gives CAISESKVTTGGGQPQYF. This chain uses TRBV10-3 with TRBJ2-7; 9 positions match TRBD1. J gave up 10 bases and V 0 bases, and 19 bases lay outside the gene matches. The CDR3 is made up of 18 amino acids. CDR1 and CDR2 (germline): ENHRY, SYGVKD.

This chain's CDR3 is CASSPRPGATSTDTQYF. The CDR3, as DNA: TGTGCCAGCAGTCCCCGACCTGGGGCGACGAGCACAGATACGCAGTATTTT. The chain uses TRBV27 and TRBJ2-3; D might be TRBD1 (5 bases). Germline-derived CDR1 and CDR2 are MNHEY and SMNVEV (reference sequence). This CDR3 contains 17 residues. The V end was cut by 5 bases, the J end by 0 bases, with 18 bases between.

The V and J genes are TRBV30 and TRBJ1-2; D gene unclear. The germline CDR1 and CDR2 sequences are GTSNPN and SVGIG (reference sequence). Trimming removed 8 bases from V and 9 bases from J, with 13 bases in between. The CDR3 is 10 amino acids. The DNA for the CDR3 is TGTGCCGGCAGGCTTATCAGCTACACCTTC. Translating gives CAGRLISYTF. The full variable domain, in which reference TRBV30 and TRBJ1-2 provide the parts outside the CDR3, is SQTIHQWPATLVQPVGSPLSLECTVEGTSNPNLYWYRQAAGRGLQLLFYSVGIGQISSEVPQNLSASRPQDRQFILSSKKLLLSDSGFYLCAGRLISYTFGSGTRLTVV.

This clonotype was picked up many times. CDR3 nucleotides: TGCGCCAGCAGCCACGGCCCCGGGACAGGACGGCACGAGCAGTACTTC. Translating gives CASSHGPGTGRHEQYF. The chain recombines TRBV4-1 with TRBJ2-7; 8 bases are shared with TRBD1. CDR3 size: 16 residues. The V gene's germline CDR1 is MGHRA and CDR2 YSYEKL. V dropped 3 bases and J dropped 5; count of bases not matched to a gene: 12.

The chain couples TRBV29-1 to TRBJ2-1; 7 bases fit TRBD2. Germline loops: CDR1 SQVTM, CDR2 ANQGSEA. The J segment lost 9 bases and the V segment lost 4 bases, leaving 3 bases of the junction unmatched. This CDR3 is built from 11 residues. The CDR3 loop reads CSVGGGGEQFF. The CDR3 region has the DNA TGCAGCGTTGGGGGGGGTGGTGAGCAGTTCTTC.

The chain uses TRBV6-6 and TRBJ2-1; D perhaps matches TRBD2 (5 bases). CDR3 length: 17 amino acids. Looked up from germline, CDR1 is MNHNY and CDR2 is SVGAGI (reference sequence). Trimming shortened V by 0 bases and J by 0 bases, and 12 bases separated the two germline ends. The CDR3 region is CASSYSHQRSSYNEQFF. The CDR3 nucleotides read TGTGCCAGCAGTTACTCTCATCAGCGGTCCTCCTACAATGAGCAGTTCTTC.

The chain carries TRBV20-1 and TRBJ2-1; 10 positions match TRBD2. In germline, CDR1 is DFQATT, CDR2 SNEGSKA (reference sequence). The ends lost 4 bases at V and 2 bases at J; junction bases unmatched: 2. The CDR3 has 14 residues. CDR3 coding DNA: TGCAGTGCTATCAGCGGGAGGGCCTACAATGAGCAGTTCTTC. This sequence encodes CSAISGRAYNEQFF.

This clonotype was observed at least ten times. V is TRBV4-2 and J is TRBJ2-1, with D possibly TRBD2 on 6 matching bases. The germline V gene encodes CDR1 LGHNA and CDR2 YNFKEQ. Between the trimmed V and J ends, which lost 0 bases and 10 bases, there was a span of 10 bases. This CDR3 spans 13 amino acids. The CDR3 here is CASSQETSREQFF. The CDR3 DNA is TGTGCCAGCAGCCAAGAGACTAGTAGGGAGCAGTTCTTC.

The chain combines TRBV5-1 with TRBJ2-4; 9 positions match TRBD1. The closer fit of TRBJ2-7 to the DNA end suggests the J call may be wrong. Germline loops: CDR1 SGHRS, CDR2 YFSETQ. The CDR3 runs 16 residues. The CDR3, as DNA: TGCGCCAGCAGCTTTTCTGACCGGGACAGGGTCTACGAGCAGTACTTC. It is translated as CASSFSDRDRVYEQYF.

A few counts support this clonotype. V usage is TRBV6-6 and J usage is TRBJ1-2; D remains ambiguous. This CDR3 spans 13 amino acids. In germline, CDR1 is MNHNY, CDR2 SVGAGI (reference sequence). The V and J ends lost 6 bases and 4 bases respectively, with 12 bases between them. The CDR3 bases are TGTGCCAGCAGACGAGATTGGGGCTATGGCTACACCTTC. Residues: CASRRDWGYGYTF.